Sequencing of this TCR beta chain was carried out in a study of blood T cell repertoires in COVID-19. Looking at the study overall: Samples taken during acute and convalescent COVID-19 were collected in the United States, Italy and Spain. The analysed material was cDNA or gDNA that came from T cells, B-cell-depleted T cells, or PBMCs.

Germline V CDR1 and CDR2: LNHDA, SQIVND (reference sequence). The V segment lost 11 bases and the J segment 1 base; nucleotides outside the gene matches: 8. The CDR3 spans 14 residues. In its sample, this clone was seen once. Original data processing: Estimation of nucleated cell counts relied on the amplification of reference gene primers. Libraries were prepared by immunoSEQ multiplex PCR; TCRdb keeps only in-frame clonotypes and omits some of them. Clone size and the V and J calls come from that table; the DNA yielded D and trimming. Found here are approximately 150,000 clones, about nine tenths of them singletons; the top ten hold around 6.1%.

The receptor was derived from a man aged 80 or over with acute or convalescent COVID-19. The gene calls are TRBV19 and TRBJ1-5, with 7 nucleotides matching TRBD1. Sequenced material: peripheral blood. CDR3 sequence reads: CAANDRVSNQPQHF. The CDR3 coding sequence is TGTGCCGCAAATGACAGGGTCAGCAATCAGCCCCAGCATTTT.